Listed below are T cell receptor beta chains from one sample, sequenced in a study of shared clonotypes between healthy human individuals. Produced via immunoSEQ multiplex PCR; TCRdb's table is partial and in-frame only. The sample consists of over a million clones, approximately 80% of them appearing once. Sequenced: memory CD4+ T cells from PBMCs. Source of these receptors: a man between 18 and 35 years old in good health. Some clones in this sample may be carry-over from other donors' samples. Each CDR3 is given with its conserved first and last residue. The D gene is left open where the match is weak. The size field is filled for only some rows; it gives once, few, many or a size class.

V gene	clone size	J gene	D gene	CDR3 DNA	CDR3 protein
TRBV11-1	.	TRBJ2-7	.	TGTGCCAGCAGCTCATTTTGGGCGGGAACCTCCTACGAGCAGTACTTC	CASSSFWAGTSYEQYF
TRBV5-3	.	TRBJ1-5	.	TGTGCCAGAAGCTTGGCTTTTCTGCCAGGGTATGGTCAGCCCCAGCATTTT	CARSLAFLPGYGQPQHF
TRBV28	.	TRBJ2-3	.	TGTGCCAGCAGGGCAGGGGGGGGCACAGATACGCAGTATTTT	CASRAGGGTDTQYF
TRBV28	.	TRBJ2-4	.	TGTGCCAGCAGTGGGGACACCAACATTCAGTACTTC	CASSGDTNIQYF
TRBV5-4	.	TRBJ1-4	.	TGTGCCAGCAGCTCCGGAGGGGAAGATGAAAAACTGTTTTTT	CASSSGGEDEKLFF
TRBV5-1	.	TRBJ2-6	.	TGCGCCAGCAGCTTGGCCGGCGGCCGCTACTCTGGGGCCAACGTCCTGACTTTC	CASSLAGGRYSGANVLTF
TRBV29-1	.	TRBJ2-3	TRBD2	TGCAGCGTTGAAATAGCGGGAGCTAGCACAGATACGCAGTATTTT	CSVEIAGASTDTQYF
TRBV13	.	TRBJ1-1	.	TGTGCCAGCAGCCGCGGACAGATGAACACTGAAGCTTTCTTT	CASSRGQMNTEAFF
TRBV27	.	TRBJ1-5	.	TGTACCAGCAGTTTAGTTAGGGATCAGCCCCAGCATTTT	CTSSLVRDQPQHF
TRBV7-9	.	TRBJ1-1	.	TGTGCCAGCAGCTTAGACCGGGTGAACACTGAAGCTTTCTTT	CASSLDRVNTEAFF
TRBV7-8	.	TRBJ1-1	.	TGTGCCAGCAGATTGGGGGCGAGGGTAGCGAACACTGAAGCTTTCTTT	CASRLGARVANTEAFF
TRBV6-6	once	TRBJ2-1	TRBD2	TGTGCCAGCACCCAGACTAGCGGCTCCTACAATGAGCAGTTCTTC	CASTQTSGSYNEQFF
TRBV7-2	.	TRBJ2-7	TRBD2	TGTGCCAGCAGCTTAGCCCTGGGGGGGTCCTACTCCTACGAGCAGTACTTC	CASSLALGGSYSYEQYF
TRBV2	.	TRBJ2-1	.	TGTGCCAGCAGCCGACAGTGGCTGGACAATGAGCAGTTCTTC	CASSRQWLDNEQFF
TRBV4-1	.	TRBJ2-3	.	TGCGCCAGCAGCCAAGATTGGCGAACTAGCACAGATACGCAGTATTTT	CASSQDWRTSTDTQYF
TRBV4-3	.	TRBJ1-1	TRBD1	TGCGCCAGCAGCCAGCCGGGACAGAGTAACACTGAAGCTTTCTTT	CASSQPGQSNTEAFF
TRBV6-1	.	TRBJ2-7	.	TGTGCCAGCAGTGTTCAGGCCTACGAGCAGTACTTC	CASSVQAYEQYF
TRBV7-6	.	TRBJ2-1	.	TGTGCCAGCAGCTTGCGAGGAGGGTTCTACAATGAGCAGTTCTTC	CASSLRGGFYNEQFF
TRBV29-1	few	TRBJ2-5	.	TGCAGCGTTGAGCTAGCCGTGGAGACCCAGTACTTC	CSVELAVETQYF
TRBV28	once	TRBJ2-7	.	TGTGCCAGCAGTCCCCCCCTAGCTTTGGCCTACGAGCAGTACTTC	CASSPPLALAYEQYF
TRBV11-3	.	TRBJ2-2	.	TGTGCCAGCAGCTTGTCGGGGACGAACACCGGGGAGCTGTTTTTT	CASSLSGTNTGELFF
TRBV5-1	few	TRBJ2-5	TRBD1	TGCGCCAGCAGTTTAGGGACAGCGCCCCAAGAGACCCAGTACTTC	CASSLGTAPQETQYF
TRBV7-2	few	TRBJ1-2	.	TGTGCCAGCAGCCCTAGACAGGCCTATGGCTACACCTTC	CASSPRQAYGYTF
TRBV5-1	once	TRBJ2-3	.	TGCGCCAGCAGCCAAGGGGCCACAGATACGCAGTATTTT	CASSQGATDTQYF
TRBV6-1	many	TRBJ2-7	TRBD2	TGTGCCAGCAGTGGGACTAGCCGTCTTGTCTACGAGCAGTACTTC	CASSGTSRLVYEQYF
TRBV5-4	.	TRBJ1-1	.	TGTGCCAGCAGCTTGGTGGCACAGGACACTGAAGCTTTCTTT	CASSLVAQDTEAFF
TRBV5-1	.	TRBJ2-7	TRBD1	TGCGCCAGCAGCTTTGGGACAGGGACCTACGAGCAGTACTTC	CASSFGTGTYEQYF
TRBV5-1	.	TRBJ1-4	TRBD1	TGCGCCAGCAGCGGGGCCGGGACAGGGAATGAAAAACTGTTTTTT	CASSGAGTGNEKLFF
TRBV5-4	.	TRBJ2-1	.	TGTGCCAGCAGCTTGGGCGGGGACCGTAATGAGCAGTTCTTC	CASSLGGDRNEQFF
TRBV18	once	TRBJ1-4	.	TGTGCCAGCTCACCCTACAGCCTCGGGAATGAAAAACTGTTTTTT	CASSPYSLGNEKLFF
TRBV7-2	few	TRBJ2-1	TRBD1	TGTGCCAGCAGCCCGGGACAGGGTTATTACAATGAGCAGTTCTTC	CASSPGQGYYNEQFF
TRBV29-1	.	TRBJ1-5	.	TGCAGTGCGGGGACCTCTAGCAATCAGCCCCAGCATTTT	CSAGTSSNQPQHF
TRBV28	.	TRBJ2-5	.	TGTGCCAGCAGTTTAGTTTTTCGGGGTAATGCCCCCCAAGAGACCCAGTACTTC	CASSLVFRGNAPQETQYF